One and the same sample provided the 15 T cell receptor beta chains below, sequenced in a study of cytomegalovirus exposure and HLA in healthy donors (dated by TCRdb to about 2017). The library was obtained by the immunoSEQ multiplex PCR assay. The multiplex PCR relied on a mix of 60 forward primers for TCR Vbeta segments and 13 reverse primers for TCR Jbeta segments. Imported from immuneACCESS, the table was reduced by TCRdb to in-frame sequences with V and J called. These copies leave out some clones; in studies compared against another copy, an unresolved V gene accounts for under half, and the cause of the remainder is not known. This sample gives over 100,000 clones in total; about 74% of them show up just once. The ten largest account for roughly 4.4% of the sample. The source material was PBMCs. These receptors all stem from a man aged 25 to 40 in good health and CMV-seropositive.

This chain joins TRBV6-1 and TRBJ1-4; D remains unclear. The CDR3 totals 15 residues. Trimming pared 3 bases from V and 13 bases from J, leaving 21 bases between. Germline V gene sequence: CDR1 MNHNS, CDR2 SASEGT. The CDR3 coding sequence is TGTGCCAGCAGTGAGGGCTGGTTGGCAATGAATGGACTGTTTTTT. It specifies CASSEGWLAMNGLFF.

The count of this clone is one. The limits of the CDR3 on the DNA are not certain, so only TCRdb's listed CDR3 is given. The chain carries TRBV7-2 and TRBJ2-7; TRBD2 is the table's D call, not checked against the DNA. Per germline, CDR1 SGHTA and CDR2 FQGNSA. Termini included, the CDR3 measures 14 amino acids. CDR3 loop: CASSSSVGGGAEYF.

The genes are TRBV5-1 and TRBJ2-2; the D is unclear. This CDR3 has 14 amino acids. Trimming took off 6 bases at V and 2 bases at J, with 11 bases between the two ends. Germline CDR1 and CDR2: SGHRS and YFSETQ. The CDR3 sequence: CASTQVLNTGELFF. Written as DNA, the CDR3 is TGCGCCAGCACCCAGGTTCTCAACACCGGGGAGCTGTTTTTT.

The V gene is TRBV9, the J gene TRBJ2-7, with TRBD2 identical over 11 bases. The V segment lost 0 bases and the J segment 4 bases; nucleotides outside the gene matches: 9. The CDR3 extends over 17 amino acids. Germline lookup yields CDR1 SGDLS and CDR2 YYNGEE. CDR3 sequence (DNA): TGTGCCAGCAGCGTAGGCGTCGGCCCTAGCGGGGGGTACGAGCAGTACTTC. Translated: CASSVGVGPSGGYEQYF. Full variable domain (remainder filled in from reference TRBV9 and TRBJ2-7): DSGVTQTPKHLITATGQRVTLRCSPRSGDLSVYWYQQSLDQGLQFLIQYYNGEERAKGNILERFSAQQFPDLHSELNLSSLELGDSALYFCASSVGVGPSGGYEQYFGPGTRLTVT.

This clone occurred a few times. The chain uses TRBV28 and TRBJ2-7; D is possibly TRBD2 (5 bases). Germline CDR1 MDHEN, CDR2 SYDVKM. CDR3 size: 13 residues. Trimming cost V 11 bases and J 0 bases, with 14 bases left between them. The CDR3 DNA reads TGTGCCGTCACTACCGGGGTCTCCTACGAGCAGTACTTC. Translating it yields CAVTTGVSYEQYF.

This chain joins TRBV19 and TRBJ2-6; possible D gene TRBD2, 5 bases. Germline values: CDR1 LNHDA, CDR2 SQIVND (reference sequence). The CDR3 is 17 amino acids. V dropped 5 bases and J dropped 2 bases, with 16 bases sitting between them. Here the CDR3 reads CASSQFGFGAGANVLTF. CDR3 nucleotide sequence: TGTGCCAGTAGTCAATTTGGCTTCGGGGCTGGGGCCAACGTCCTGACTTTC.

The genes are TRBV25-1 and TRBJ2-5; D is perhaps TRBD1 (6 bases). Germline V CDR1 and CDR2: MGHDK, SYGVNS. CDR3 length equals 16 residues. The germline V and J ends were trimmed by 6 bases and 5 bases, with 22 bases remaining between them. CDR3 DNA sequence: TGTGCCAGCAGGCCCCAGGGGACCGCGATGTGGGAGACCCAGTACTTC. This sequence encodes CASRPQGTAMWETQYF.

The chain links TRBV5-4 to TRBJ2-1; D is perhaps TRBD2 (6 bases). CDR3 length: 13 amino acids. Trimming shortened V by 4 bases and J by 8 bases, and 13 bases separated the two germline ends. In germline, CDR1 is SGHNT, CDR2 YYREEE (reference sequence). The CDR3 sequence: CASSAGGVHEQFF. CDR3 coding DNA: TGTGCCAGCAGCGCGGGCGGGGTCCATGAGCAGTTCTTC.

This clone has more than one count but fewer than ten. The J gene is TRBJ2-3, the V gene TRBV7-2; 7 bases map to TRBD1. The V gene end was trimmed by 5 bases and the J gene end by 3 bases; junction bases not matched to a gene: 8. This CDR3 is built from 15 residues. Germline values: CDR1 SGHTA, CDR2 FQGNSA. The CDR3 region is CASSRRQGWTDTQYF. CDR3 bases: TGTGCCAGCAGCCGAAGACAGGGCTGGACAGATACGCAGTATTTT. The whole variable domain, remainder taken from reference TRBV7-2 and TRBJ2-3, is GAGVSQSPSNKVTEKGKDVELRCDPISGHTALYWYRQSLGQGLEFLIYFQGNSAPDKSGLPSDRFSAERTGGSVSTLTIQRTQQEDSAVYLCASSRRQGWTDTQYFGPGTRLTVL.

For the CDR3, the DNA is TGTGCCAGCAGCTTAGATGGGGGGTCCTACAATGAGCAGTTCTTC. Protein sequence: CASSLDGGSYNEQFF. V gene TRBV7-2 combines with J gene TRBJ2-1; perhaps TRBD2 as D (6 bases). V shed 1 base and J shed 1 base, with 8 bases lying between them. The germline V gene encodes CDR1 SGHTA and CDR2 FQGNSA. The CDR3 has 15 amino acids.

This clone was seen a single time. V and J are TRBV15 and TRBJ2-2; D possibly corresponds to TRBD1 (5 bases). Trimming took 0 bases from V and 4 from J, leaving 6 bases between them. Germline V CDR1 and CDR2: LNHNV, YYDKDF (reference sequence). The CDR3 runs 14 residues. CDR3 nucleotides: TGTGCCACCAGCAGAGACAGGGCCACCGGGGAGCTGTTTTTT. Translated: CATSRDRATGELFF.

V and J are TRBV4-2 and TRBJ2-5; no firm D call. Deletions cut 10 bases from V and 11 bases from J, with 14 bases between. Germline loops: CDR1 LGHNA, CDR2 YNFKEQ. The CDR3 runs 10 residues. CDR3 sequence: CANPVMEQYF. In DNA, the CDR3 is TGTGCCAACCCCGTAATGGAGCAGTACTTC.

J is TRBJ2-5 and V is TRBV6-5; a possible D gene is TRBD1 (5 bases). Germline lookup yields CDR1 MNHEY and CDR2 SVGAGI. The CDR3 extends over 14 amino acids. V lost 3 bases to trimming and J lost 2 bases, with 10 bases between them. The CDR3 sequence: CASSYSGLQETQYF. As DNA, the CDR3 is TGTGCCAGCAGTTATTCAGGGCTACAAGAGACCCAGTACTTC.

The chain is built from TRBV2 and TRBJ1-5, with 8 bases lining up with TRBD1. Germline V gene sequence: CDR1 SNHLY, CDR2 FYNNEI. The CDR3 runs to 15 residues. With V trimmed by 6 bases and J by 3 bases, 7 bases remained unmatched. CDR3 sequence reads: CASRATGDVNQPQHF. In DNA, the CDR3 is TGTGCCAGCAGGGCGACAGGGGATGTCAATCAGCCCCAGCATTTT.

The CDR3, as DNA: TGTGCCAGCATCCCCCCGGGACAGCGATCCTACGAGCAGTACTTC. Protein: CASIPPGQRSYEQYF. The chain is built from TRBV28 and TRBJ2-7; TRBD1 matches 7 bases. The length of the CDR3 is 15 residues. Looked up from germline, CDR1 is MDHEN and CDR2 is SYDVKM. Trimming at V came to 7 bases and at J to 1 base, leaving 10 bases not matched to a gene.